The 18 T cell receptor beta chains listed next were all sequenced from one sample in a study of shared clonotypes between healthy human individuals. Sequenced by immunoSEQ multiplex PCR; TCRdb stores in-frame clones only, minus some. The repertoire holds about 1 million clones, around 78% seen once, with under 0.65% in the top ten. Sequences were obtained from memory CD4+ T cells from PBMCs. Subset: CD45RA-negative fraction. The receptors stem from a man between 18 and 35 years old in good health. Some clones in this sample may be carry-over from other donors' samples.

The chain employs TRBV4-3 and TRBJ1-4; tentative D call: TRBD1 (5 bases). Germline V gene data show CDR1 as LGHNA and CDR2 as YSLEER. Trimming removed 1 base from V and 8 bases from J, with 14 bases in between. CDR3 length: 15 residues. CDR3 nucleotide sequence: TGCGCCAGCAGCCAAGTCCTTGGGACGTGGGAAAAACTGTTTTTT. Translation: CASSQVLGTWEKLFF.

This rearrangement joins TRBV28 to TRBJ2-1; 11 nucleotides line up with TRBD2. Germline loops: CDR1 MDHEN, CDR2 SYDVKM. This CDR3 contains 19 residues. The J segment lost 3 bases and the V segment lost 3 bases, leaving 13 bases of the junction unmatched. CDR3 sequence (DNA): TGTGCCAGCAGTTTTCAGGGGACTAGCGGACTCCGCGACTACAATGAGCAGTTCTTC. Protein product: CASSFQGTSGLRDYNEQFF.

The chain employs TRBV9 and TRBJ2-7, with a tentative D call TRBD1 (5 bases). Germline V CDR1 and CDR2: SGDLS, YYNGEE. This CDR3 has 14 amino acids. V was clipped by 0 bases and J by 8 bases, with 15 bases between them. The CDR3 spells CASSVDGDSPQQYF. The CDR3 DNA reads as TGTGCCAGCAGCGTAGATGGCGACAGCCCCCAGCAGTACTTC.

This chain links TRBV11-2 with TRBJ1-2; TRBD1 aligns across 10 bases. V gave up 4 bases and J gave up 0 bases; unmatched junction bases: 8. The CDR3 runs 17 residues. Germline V gives CDR1 SGHAT, CDR2 FQNNGV. This chain's CDR3 is CASSSGQGFEPNYGYTF. The CDR3, as DNA: TGTGCCAGCAGCTCGGGACAGGGGTTTGAGCCTAACTATGGCTACACCTTC.

This clone was counted only a few times. This chain connects TRBV28 to TRBJ2-7; maybe TRBD2 (6 bases). Trimming removed 3 bases at V and 0 bases at J, with 12 bases between. The CDR3 length is 15 residues. Germline V gene sequence: CDR1 MDHEN, CDR2 SYDVKM. The CDR3 DNA reads TGTGCCAGCAGTTTTCAGGCGGGAAGCTCCTACGAGCAGTACTTC. Its protein is CASSFQAGSSYEQYF.

The rearrangement uses TRBV6-1 and TRBJ1-4; D is unresolved. The CDR3 has 17 residues. Trimming left V 1 base short and J 5 bases short, with 17 bases between. Germline loops: CDR1 MNHNS, CDR2 SASEGT. CDR3 residues: CASSEGRNNRPNEKLFF. DNA of the CDR3: TGTGCCAGCAGTGAAGGACGAAATAACAGACCAAATGAAAAACTGTTTTTT.

The J gene is TRBJ1-2, the V gene TRBV19, with 9 positions matching TRBD1. Germline V gene data show CDR1 as LNHDA and CDR2 as SQIVND (reference sequence). Trimming cost V 9 bases and J 6 bases; bases outside gene matches: 8. This CDR3 has 13 residues. The CDR3 bases are TGTGCCAGGGGTCCGGGACAGGGTAATGGCTACACCTTC. This translates into CARGPGQGNGYTF. Combining the CDR3 with reference TRBV19 and TRBJ1-2 gives the whole variable domain DGGITQSPKYLFRKEGQNVTLSCEQNLNHDAMYWYRQDPGQGLRLIYYSQIVNDFQKGDIAEGYSVSREKKESFPLTVTSAQKNPTAFYLCARGPGQGNGYTFGSGTRLTVV.

This chain's CDR3 is CASSLDRPDPFPYEQYF. In DNA form, the CDR3 reads TGTGCCAGCAGCTTAGACCGCCCGGACCCCTTTCCCTACGAGCAGTACTTC. The rearrangement joins TRBV7-9 to TRBJ2-7; no definite D call. Per the germline V gene, CDR1 is SEHNR and CDR2 is FQNEAQ (reference sequence). Deletions cut 1 base from V and 2 bases from J, with 18 bases between. This CDR3 is 17 amino acids long.

This chain connects TRBV18 to TRBJ2-1; D call uncertain. CDR3 length equals 14 residues. V shed 0 bases and J shed 9 bases, with 12 bases lying between them. Germline V gene data show CDR1 as KGHSH and CDR2 as LQKENI. The CDR3 spells CASSPPEGYGEQFF. CDR3 bases: TGTGCCAGCTCACCACCGGAAGGGTACGGTGAGCAGTTCTTC.

The chain uses TRBV30 and TRBJ1-1, with D possibly TRBD1 on 6 matching bases. V was clipped by 0 bases and J by 6 bases, with 17 bases between them. CDR1 and CDR2 (germline): GTSNPN, SVGIG (reference sequence). This CDR3 has 15 residues. CDR3 protein: CAWSVTKAGAAEAFF. CDR3 nucleotide sequence: TGTGCCTGGAGTGTAACCAAGGCAGGGGCGGCTGAAGCTTTCTTT.

This clone was recorded only once. The chain couples TRBV28 to TRBJ2-5, with D possibly TRBD2 on 5 matching bases. Germline CDR1 and CDR2: MDHEN and SYDVKM. The CDR3 covers 14 residues. With 6 bases removed from V and 4 bases from J, the gap between germline ends came to 15 bases. CDR3 protein: CASSGGGMRETQYF. The CDR3 DNA is TGTGCCAGCAGCGGCGGAGGAATGCGAGAGACCCAGTACTTC. The complete variable domain, with remaining parts taken from reference TRBV28 and TRBJ2-5, reads DVKVTQSSRYLVKRTGEKVFLECVQDMDHENMFWYRQDPGLGLRLIYFSYDVKMKEKGDIPEGYSVSREKKERFSLILESASTNQTSMYLCASSGGGMRETQYFGPGTRLLVL.

The chain carries TRBV10-2 and TRBJ2-5; D call uncertain. The CDR3 spans 15 residues. The germline CDR1 and CDR2 sequences are WSHSY and SAAADI. Trimming removed 5 bases at V and 5 bases at J, with 18 bases between. The CDR3 loop reads CASSLSGRLGETQYF. As DNA, the CDR3 is TGCGCCAGCAGTCTTTCGGGCAGGCTGGGGGAGACCCAGTACTTC.

This clone was observed at least ten times. The chain recombines TRBV27 with TRBJ1-5; 8 bases line up with TRBD1. The CDR3 has 13 residues. CDR1 MNHEY and CDR2 SMNVEV come from the germline V gene (reference sequence). With V trimmed by 8 bases and J by 4 bases, 4 bases remained unmatched. The CDR3 here is CASQGQANQPQHF. In nucleotides, the CDR3 is TGTGCCAGCCAGGGACAGGCTAATCAGCCCCAGCATTTT.

V usage is TRBV7-3 and J usage is TRBJ2-1; D is perhaps TRBD2 (7 bases). With 1 base removed from V and 2 bases from J, the gap between germline ends came to 15 bases. Germline V gives CDR1 SGHTA, CDR2 FQGTGA. The CDR3 length is 17 residues. The CDR3 is CASSLIAGANTYNEQFF. The CDR3 DNA reads as TGTGCCAGCAGCTTAATCGCGGGGGCCAATACCTACAATGAGCAGTTCTTC.

V usage is TRBV7-3 and J usage is TRBJ1-3; D uncertain. The CDR3 spans 13 residues. The germline gives CDR1 SGHTA, CDR2 FQGTGA. Trimming took off 4 bases at V and 4 bases at J, with 8 bases between the two ends. CDR3 DNA sequence: TGTGCCAGCAGCTCAAGAGGCGGAAACACCATATATTTT. It translates to CASSSRGGNTIYF.

On this clone itself: Other DNA sequences in the same sample also yield this CDR3. Here the CDR3 DNA reads TGTGCCAGCAGTCTAAGGGGGTTGTATGGCTACACCTTC. Translated, it gives CASSLRGLYGYTF. The rearrangement joins TRBV28 to TRBJ1-2, with a weak D call TRBD1 (6 bases). Per germline, CDR1 MDHEN and CDR2 SYDVKM. The CDR3 spans 13 residues. Deletions cut 5 bases from V and 5 bases from J, with 12 bases between.

The chain joins TRBV2 to TRBJ2-7; 7 nucleotides match TRBD2. The CDR3 has 13 residues. V dropped 4 bases and J dropped 6; count of bases not matched to a gene: 6. Germline CDR1 SNHLY, CDR2 FYNNEI. The CDR3 coding sequence is TGTGCCAGCAGTGGAAATTGGGGGGGCGAGCAGTACTTC. Amino acid sequence: CASSGNWGGEQYF. Full variable domain (outside the CDR3, taken from reference TRBV2 and TRBJ2-7): EPEVTQTPSHQVTQMGQEVILRCVPISNHLYFYWYRQILGQKVEFLVSFYNNEISEKSEIFDDQFSVERPDGSNFTLKIRSTKLEDSAMYFCASSGNWGGEQYFGPGTRLTVT.

A word on this clone: The junction differs from germline at one of its ends, possibly a read error. The rearrangement uses TRBV2 and TRBJ2-2; 10 positions agree with TRBD1. There are 16 residues in the CDR3. Germline-derived CDR1 and CDR2 are SNHLY and FYNNEI. CDR3 region: CASSDRQGAKTGELFF. The CDR3 region has the DNA TGTGCCAGCAGCGATCGACAGGGGGCGAAAACCGGGGAGCTGTTTTTT.